One sample yielded the 24 T cell receptor beta chains listed below, sequenced in a study of OX40 agonist ivuxolimab in advanced cancers. Assay: immunoSEQ multiplex PCR; the TCRdb copy retains only in-frame clones and omits some. This repertoire shows approximately 77,000 clones, about 90% found once; its top ten account for about 15%. Sequencing used CD4+ or CD8+ T cells sorted from blood, obtained in a trial of the OX40 agonist ivuxolimab. The receptors shown here come from an adult with an advanced solid tumor such as melanoma, head and neck, liver or kidney cancer.

V is TRBV2 and J is TRBJ2-2; D may be TRBD2 (6 bases). The CDR3 extends over 14 amino acids. Trimming removed 6 bases at V and 4 bases at J, with 12 bases between. Per germline, CDR1 SNHLY and CDR2 FYNNEI. CDR3 in amino acids: CASSGSGPTGELFF. The CDR3 DNA sequence: TGTGCCAGCAGCGGTAGCGGACCCACCGGGGAGCTGTTTTTT.

This clone was observed a single time. The J gene is TRBJ1-1, the V gene TRBV11-3; no clear D gene. With 5 bases removed from V and 3 bases from J, the gap between germline ends came to 13 bases. This CDR3 contains 14 residues. Germline V lookup: CDR1 SGHNT, CDR2 YENEEA. CDR3 sequence reads: CASSRGVGYTEAFF. CDR3 nucleotides: TGTGCCAGCAGCCGTGGGGTTGGGTACACTGAAGCTTTCTTT.

The chain carries TRBV5-4 and TRBJ2-3, with TRBD2 identical over 11 bases. J lost 6 bases, V lost 5 bases, and 8 bases had no gene match. CDR1 is SGHNT, CDR2 YYREEE, per germline (reference sequence). The CDR3 totals 15 residues. The CDR3 loop reads CASRIAGGYWDTQYF. The CDR3 coding sequence is TGTGCCAGCAGGATAGCGGGAGGGTACTGGGATACGCAGTATTTT. Combining the CDR3 with reference TRBV5-4 and TRBJ2-3 gives the whole variable domain ETGVTQSPTHLIKTRGQQVTLRCSSQSGHNTVSWYQQALGQGPQFIFQYYREEENGRGNFPPRFSGLQFPNYSSELNVNALELDDSALYLCASRIAGGYWDTQYFGPGTRLTVL.

The CDR3 coding sequence is TGTGCCAGCAGCCAAATGGGTTCTCGGATCACAGATACGCAGTATTTT. Translated, it gives CASSQMGSRITDTQYF. This rearrangement joins TRBV4-2 to TRBJ2-3; D not resolved. V lost 2 bases and J lost 2, with 14 bases in between. The germline gives CDR1 LGHNA, CDR2 YNFKEQ. This CDR3 region has 16 residues.

The rearrangement links TRBV11-2 to TRBJ2-2; 9 bases line up with TRBD2. In germline, CDR1 is SGHAT, CDR2 FQNNGV. The V and J ends lost 6 bases and 4 bases, in that order; junction bases with no gene match: 12. The CDR3 has 17 residues. The CDR3 loop reads CASRSSNSGRSTGELFF. The CDR3, as DNA: TGTGCCAGCAGATCCTCCAATAGCGGGAGAAGCACCGGGGAGCTGTTTTTT. The variable domain in full, completed from reference TRBV11-2 and TRBJ2-2, reads EAGVAQSPRYKIIEKRQSVAFWCNPISGHATLYWYQQILGQGPKLLIQFQNNGVVDDSQLPKDRFSAERLKGVDSTLKIQPAKLEDSAVYLCASRSSNSGRSTGELFFGEGSRLTVL.

CDR3 region: CASSWKSGDPSTGELFF. The CDR3 coding sequence is TGTGCCAGCAGCTGGAAGTCAGGGGATCCGAGCACCGGGGAGCTGTTTTTT. The chain is built from TRBV5-6 and TRBJ2-2, with D perhaps matching TRBD1 (6 bases). The V and J ends lost 3 bases and 4 bases respectively, with 19 bases between them. The length of the CDR3 is 17 residues. Germline V gene data show CDR1 as SGHDT and CDR2 as YYEEEE.

The V and J genes are TRBV27 and TRBJ2-7; 9 nucleotides line up with TRBD2. V lost 6 bases to trimming and J lost 4 bases; unmatched junction nucleotides: 7. This CDR3 is 14 amino acids long. Germline CDR1 reads MNHEY; CDR2 reads SMNVEV (reference sequence). The CDR3: CASSPSTSGYEQYF. CDR3 DNA: TGTGCCAGCAGCCCCTCGACTAGCGGATACGAGCAGTACTTC.

CDR3 sequence reads: CASSYSAGEGVEQYF. CDR3 DNA: TGTGCCAGCAGTTACTCGGCGGGAGAGGGGGTCGAGCAGTACTTC. V usage is TRBV6-6 and J usage is TRBJ2-7; TRBD2 is a possible D gene (7 bases). Trimming left V 0 bases short and J 6 bases short, with 15 bases between. This CDR3 is built from 15 residues. Germline CDR1 is MNHNY and CDR2 is SVGAGI (reference sequence).

The chain carries TRBV21-1 and TRBJ1-5; the table's TRBD1 call for D was not verified on the DNA. TRBV21-1 is deemed a pseudogene. CDR3 length: 13 amino acids. The CDR3 reads CASSRATDQPQHF. Written as DNA, the CDR3 is TGTGCCAGCAGCAGGGCGACGGATCAGCCCCAGCATTTT.

The chain recombines TRBV4-1 with TRBJ1-2; TRBD1 matches at 8 bases. The germline CDR1 and CDR2 sequences are MGHRA and YSYEKL. With 2 bases clipped from V and 10 bases from J, the junction kept 6 bases outside the gene matches. This CDR3 contains 13 residues. This chain's CDR3 is CASSQRTGPDYTF. DNA of the CDR3: TGCGCCAGCAGCCAAAGGACAGGGCCGGACTACACCTTC.

The V gene is TRBV4-3, the J gene TRBJ2-2; D is possibly TRBD1 or TRBD2 (6 bases each). Germline assignment: CDR1 LGHNA and CDR2 YSLEER. CDR3 length equals 17 residues. Trimming cost V 0 bases and J 4 bases, with 15 bases left between them. Here the CDR3 reads CASSQDRRGSSTGELFF. CDR3 coding DNA: TGCGCCAGCAGCCAAGATCGGAGGGGGTCGAGCACCGGGGAGCTGTTTTTT.

This chain connects TRBV4-2 to TRBJ2-7; a weak D match, TRBD2 (5 bases). Germline-derived CDR1 and CDR2 are LGHNA and YNFKEQ. This CDR3 region has 17 residues. The V gene lost 0 bases and the J gene lost 3 bases, with 18 bases spanning the gap. CDR3 coding DNA: TGTGCCAGCAGCCAAGATTTAGCGCTGACCAAAATCTACGAGCAGTACTTC. This codes for CASSQDLALTKIYEQYF.

The rearrangement uses TRBV2 and TRBJ1-1, with a possible D match to TRBD1 (6 bases). The CDR3 is 13 amino acids. Per the germline V gene, CDR1 is SNHLY and CDR2 is FYNNEI. V was cut by 10 bases and J by 1 base, with 13 bases left in between. The CDR3 protein is CATGQMWNTEAFF. CDR3 in DNA: TGTGCCACCGGACAGATGTGGAACACTGAAGCTTTCTTT.

The chain couples TRBV6-5 to TRBJ2-7; perhaps TRBD2 as D (5 bases). V was clipped by 0 bases and J by 3 bases, with 6 bases between them. Germline V gene lookup returns CDR1 MNHEY and CDR2 SVGAGI. The CDR3 extends over 13 amino acids. The CDR3 DNA is TGTGCCAGCAGTTACTCTCGGGGCTACGAGCAGTACTTC. Protein product: CASSYSRGYEQYF.

DNA of the CDR3: TGTGCCAGCAGCGTAGATAGGGACGGGAGCTCTGGGGCCAACGTCCTGACTTTC. It codes for CASSVDRDGSSGANVLTF. The chain couples TRBV9 to TRBJ2-6, with D possibly matching TRBD2 (6 bases). Between the trimmed V and J ends, which lost 0 bases and 0 bases, there was a span of 13 bases. CDR1 and CDR2 from the germline V gene are SGDLS and YYNGEE. The CDR3 extends over 18 amino acids. Full variable domain (rest looked up from reference TRBV9 and TRBJ2-6): DSGVTQTPKHLITATGQRVTLRCSPRSGDLSVYWYQQSLDQGLQFLIQYYNGEERAKGNILERFSAQQFPDLHSELNLSSLELGDSALYFCASSVDRDGSSGANVLTFGAGSRLTVL.

The chain uses TRBV28 and TRBJ2-7; D may correspond to TRBD1 or TRBD2 (6 bases each). The CDR3 runs 14 residues. The germline V gene has CDR1 MDHEN and CDR2 SYDVKM. V lost 8 bases to trimming and J lost 2 bases, with 16 bases between them. The CDR3 loop is CASAGGREPYEQYF. In DNA form, the CDR3 reads TGTGCCAGCGCCGGGGGCCGGGAACCCTACGAGCAGTACTTC. Combining the CDR3 with reference TRBV28 and TRBJ2-7 gives the whole variable domain DVKVTQSSRYLVKRTGEKVFLECVQDMDHENMFWYRQDPGLGLRLIYFSYDVKMKEKGDIPEGYSVSREKKERFSLILESASTNQTSMYLCASAGGREPYEQYFGPGTRLTVT.

The rearrangement links TRBV2 to TRBJ2-2; D not certain. The CDR3 has 14 residues. Trimming took off 3 bases at V and 3 bases at J, with 8 bases between the two ends. The germline V gene has CDR1 SNHLY and CDR2 FYNNEI. The CDR3 bases are TGTGCCAGCAGTGAGTATGTGGACACCGGGGAGCTGTTTTTT. Protein: CASSEYVDTGELFF.

V usage is TRBV13 and J usage is TRBJ2-1; 12 bases are shared with TRBD2. Germline CDR1 PRHDT, CDR2 FYEKMQ (reference sequence). The V segment lost 2 bases and the J segment 4 bases; nucleotides outside the gene matches: 3. The CDR3 covers 16 residues. CDR3: CASSLPSGREYNEQFF. The DNA of the CDR3 is TGTGCCAGCAGCTTACCTAGCGGGAGGGAGTACAATGAGCAGTTCTTC.

The J gene is TRBJ1-1, the V gene TRBV5-4, with D unresolved. Trimming cost V 1 base and J 0 bases, with 10 bases left between them. CDR3 length: 15 residues. The germline gives CDR1 SGHNT, CDR2 YYREEE (reference sequence). CDR3 nucleotide sequence: TGTGCCAGCAGCTTGAGGCTGGGCATGAACACTGAAGCTTTCTTT. The encoded protein is CASSLRLGMNTEAFF.

This sequence joins TRBV9 and TRBJ2-2, with TRBD1 as a possible D gene (6 bases). CDR3 size: 15 residues. The V end was cut by 3 bases, the J end by 0 bases, with 9 bases between. CDR1 is SGDLS and CDR2 is YYNGEE in the germline V gene. DNA of the CDR3: TGTGCCAGCAGCGCTGACAGGCCGAACACCGGGGAGCTGTTTTTT. It yields the protein CASSADRPNTGELFF.

The DNA for the CDR3 is TGTGCCAGCAGTAGAGGGACTAACTATGGCTACACCTTC. Its translation: CASSRGTNYGYTF. The chain couples TRBV27 to TRBJ1-2; D gene ambiguous. V was clipped by 5 bases and J by 0 bases, with 7 bases between them. The CDR3 has 13 amino acids. Germline V gene sequence: CDR1 MNHEY, CDR2 SMNVEV (reference sequence).

About this clone: A read error may account for a junction end that differs from germline. V is TRBV14 and J is TRBJ1-4; perhaps TRBD1 as D (5 bases). CDR3 length equals 16 residues. CDR1 and CDR2 from the germline V gene are SGHDN and FVKESK. The CDR3 DNA reads as TGTGCCAGCAGTCAAGGAACAGGTGGGACTAATGAAAAACTGTTTTTT. Residues: CASSQGTGGTNEKLFF.

The rearrangement links TRBV4-3 to TRBJ1-1; no reliable D call. The germline CDR1 and CDR2 sequences are LGHNA and YSLEER. The CDR3 runs 14 residues. Trimming shortened V by 4 bases and J by 2 bases, and 11 bases separated the two germline ends. In DNA, the CDR3 is TGCGCCAGCAGCCCCGGCGGGTTTAACACTGAAGCTTTCTTT. It encodes CASSPGGFNTEAFF.

The chain has TRBV15 and TRBJ2-7, with 10 bases lining up with TRBD1. Germline V gene sequence: CDR1 LNHNV, CDR2 YYDKDF (reference sequence). CDR3 length: 13 residues. The V and J ends lost 8 bases and 2 bases, in that order; junction bases with no gene match: 3. This CDR3 is CATSGTGAYEQYF. Written as DNA, the CDR3 is TGTGCCACCTCCGGGACAGGGGCCTACGAGCAGTACTTC.